The T cell receptor (beta chain) under discussion was sequenced for a study of early T cells in non-severe SARS-CoV-2 infection. MiXCR, run by TCRdb on the 5' RACE reads, gives a single entry per CDR3 protein. This table has approximately 62,000 distinct CDR3 sequences, roughly an eighth appearing once. Germline assignment: CDR1 SGDLS and CDR2 YYNGEE. With 3 bases removed from V and 7 bases from J, the gap between germline ends came to 8 bases. The CDR3 has 12 amino acids. This clonotype was found many times. V gene TRBV9 combines with J gene TRBJ2-1, with TRBD1 as a possible D gene (5 bases). Sequenced material: whole blood. This clonotype was obtained from an adult who was a healthcare worker with PCR-confirmed SARS-CoV-2 infection or an uninfected control (not recorded which). The CDR3, as DNA: TGTGCCAGCAGCGGGACACGGAATGAGCAGTTCTTC. Translated: CASSGTRNEQFF.